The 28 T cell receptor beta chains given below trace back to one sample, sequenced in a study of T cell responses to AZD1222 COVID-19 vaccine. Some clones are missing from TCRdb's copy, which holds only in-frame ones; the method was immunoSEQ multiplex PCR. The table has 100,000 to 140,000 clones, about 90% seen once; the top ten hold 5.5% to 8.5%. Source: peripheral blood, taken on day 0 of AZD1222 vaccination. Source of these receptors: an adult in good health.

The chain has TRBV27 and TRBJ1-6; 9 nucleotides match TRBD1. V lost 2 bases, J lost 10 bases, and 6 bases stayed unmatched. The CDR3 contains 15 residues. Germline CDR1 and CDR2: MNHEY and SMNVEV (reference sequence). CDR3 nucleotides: TGTGCCAGCAGTTTAGAAGGACAGGGGCGGTCACCCCTCCACTTT. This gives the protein CASSLEGQGRSPLHF.

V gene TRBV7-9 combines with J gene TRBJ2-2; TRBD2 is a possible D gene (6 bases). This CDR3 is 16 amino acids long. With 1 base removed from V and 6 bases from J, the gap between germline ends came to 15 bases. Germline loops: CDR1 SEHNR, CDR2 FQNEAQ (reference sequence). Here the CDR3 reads CASSLGGTAGPGELFF. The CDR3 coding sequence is TGTGCCAGCAGCTTAGGCGGGACGGCGGGACCCGGGGAGCTGTTTTTT.

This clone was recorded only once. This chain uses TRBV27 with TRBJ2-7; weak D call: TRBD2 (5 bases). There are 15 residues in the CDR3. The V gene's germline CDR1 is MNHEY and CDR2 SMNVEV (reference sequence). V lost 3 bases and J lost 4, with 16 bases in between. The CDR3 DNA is TGTGCCAGCAGTTTCGAGAGAGGGTTGGAATACGAGCAGTACTTC. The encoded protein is CASSFERGLEYEQYF.

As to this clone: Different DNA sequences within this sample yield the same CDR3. For the CDR3, the DNA is TGTGCCAGCAGCTTAAATCGGGGGCAAGAGACCCAGTACTTC. As protein: CASSLNRGQETQYF. V gene TRBV7-7 combines with J gene TRBJ2-5, with D possibly matching TRBD2 (6 bases). The germline V gene encodes CDR1 SSHAT and CDR2 FNYEAQ (reference sequence). This CDR3 comprises 14 residues. Trimming took off 2 bases at V and 2 bases at J, with 9 bases between the two ends.

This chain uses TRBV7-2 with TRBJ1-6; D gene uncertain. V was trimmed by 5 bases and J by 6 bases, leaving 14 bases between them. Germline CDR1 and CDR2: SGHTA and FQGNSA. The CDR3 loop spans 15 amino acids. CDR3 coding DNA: TGTGCCAGCAGCCCACGGGAGGGTTTTAATTCACCCCTCCACTTT. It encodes CASSPREGFNSPLHF.

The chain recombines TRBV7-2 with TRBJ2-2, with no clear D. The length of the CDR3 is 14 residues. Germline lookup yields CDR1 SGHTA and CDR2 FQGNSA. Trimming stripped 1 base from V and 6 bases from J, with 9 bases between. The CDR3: CASSLGGISGELFF. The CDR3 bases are TGTGCCAGCAGCTTAGGTGGTATTTCCGGGGAGCTGTTTTTT.

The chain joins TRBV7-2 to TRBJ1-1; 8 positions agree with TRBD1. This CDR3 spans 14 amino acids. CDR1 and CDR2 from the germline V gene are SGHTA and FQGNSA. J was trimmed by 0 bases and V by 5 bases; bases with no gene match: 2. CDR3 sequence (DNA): TGTGCCAGCAGCCGCAGGGGGCTGAACACTGAAGCTTTCTTT. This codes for CASSRRGLNTEAFF.

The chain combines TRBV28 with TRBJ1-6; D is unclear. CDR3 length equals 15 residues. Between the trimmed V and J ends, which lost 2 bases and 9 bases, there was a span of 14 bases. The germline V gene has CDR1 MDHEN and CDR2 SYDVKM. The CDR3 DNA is TGTGCCAGCAGTTTACGGCCCCCCCCAGGTTCACCCCTCCACTTT. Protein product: CASSLRPPPGSPLHF.

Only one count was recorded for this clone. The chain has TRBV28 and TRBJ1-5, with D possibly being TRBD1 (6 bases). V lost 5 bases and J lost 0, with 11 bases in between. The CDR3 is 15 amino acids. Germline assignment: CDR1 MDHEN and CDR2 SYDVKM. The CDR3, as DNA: TGTGCCAGCAGTCAAACAGGGAATAGCAATCAGCCCCAGCATTTT. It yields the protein CASSQTGNSNQPQHF.

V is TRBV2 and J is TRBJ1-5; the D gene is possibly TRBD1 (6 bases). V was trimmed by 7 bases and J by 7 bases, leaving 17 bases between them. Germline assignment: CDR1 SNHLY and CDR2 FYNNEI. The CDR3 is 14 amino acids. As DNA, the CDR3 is TGTGCCAGCAAAACAGGGTGGGAATCGCAGCCCCAGCATTTT. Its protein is CASKTGWESQPQHF.

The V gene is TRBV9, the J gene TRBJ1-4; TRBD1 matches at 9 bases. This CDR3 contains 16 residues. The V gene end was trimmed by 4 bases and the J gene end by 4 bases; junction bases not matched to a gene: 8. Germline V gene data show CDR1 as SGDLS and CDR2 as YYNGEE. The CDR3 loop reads CASSSRQGENNEKLFF. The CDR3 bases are TGTGCCAGCAGCTCCAGACAGGGGGAGAATAATGAAAAACTGTTTTTT.

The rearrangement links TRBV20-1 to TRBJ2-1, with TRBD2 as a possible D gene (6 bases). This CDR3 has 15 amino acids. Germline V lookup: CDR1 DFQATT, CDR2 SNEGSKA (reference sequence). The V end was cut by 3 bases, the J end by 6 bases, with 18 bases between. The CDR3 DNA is TGCAGTGCTAGTCCGGGAGAACGAGGACGCAATGAGCAGTTCTTC. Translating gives CSASPGERGRNEQFF.

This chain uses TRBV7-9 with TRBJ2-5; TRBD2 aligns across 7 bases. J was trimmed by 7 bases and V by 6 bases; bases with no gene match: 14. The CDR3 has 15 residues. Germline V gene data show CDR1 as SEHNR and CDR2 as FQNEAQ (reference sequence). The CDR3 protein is CASRVTSLELGTQYF. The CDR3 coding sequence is TGTGCCAGCAGGGTGACTAGCCTGGAACTAGGGACCCAGTACTTC.

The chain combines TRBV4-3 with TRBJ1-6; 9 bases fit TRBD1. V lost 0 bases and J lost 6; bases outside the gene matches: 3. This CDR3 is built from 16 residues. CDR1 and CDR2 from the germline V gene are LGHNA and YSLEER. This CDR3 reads CASSQETGGPNSPLHF. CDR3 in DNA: TGCGCCAGCAGCCAAGAGACAGGGGGTCCTAATTCACCCCTCCACTTT.

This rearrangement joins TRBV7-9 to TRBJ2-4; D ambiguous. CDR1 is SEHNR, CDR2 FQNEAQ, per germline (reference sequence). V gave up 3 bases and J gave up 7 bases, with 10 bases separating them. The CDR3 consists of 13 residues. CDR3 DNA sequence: TGTGCCAGCAGCTTCCAAGCCGCGAACATTCAGTACTTC. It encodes CASSFQAANIQYF.

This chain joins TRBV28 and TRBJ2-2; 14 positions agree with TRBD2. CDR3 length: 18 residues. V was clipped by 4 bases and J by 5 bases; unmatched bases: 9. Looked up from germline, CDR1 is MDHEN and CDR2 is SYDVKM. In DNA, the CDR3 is TGTGCCAGCAGTTCCCCGGGACTAGCGGGAGCGACGACCGGGGAGCTGTTTTTT. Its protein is CASSSPGLAGATTGELFF.

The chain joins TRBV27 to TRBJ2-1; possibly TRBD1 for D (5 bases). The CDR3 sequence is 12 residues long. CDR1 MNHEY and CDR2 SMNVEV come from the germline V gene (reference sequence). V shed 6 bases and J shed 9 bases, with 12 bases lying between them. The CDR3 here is CASSLDDSEQFF. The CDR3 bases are TGTGCCAGCAGCTTGGACGACAGTGAGCAGTTCTTC.

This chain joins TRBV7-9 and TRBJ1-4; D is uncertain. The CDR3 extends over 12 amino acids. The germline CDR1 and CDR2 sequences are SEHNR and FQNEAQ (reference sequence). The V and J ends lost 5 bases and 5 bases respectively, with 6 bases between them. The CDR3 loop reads CASSATNEKLFF. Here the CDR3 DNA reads TGTGCCAGCAGCGCGACCAATGAAAAACTGTTTTTT. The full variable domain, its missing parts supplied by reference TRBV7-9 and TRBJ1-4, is DTGVSQNPRHKITKRGQNVTFRCDPISEHNRLYWYRQTLGQGPEFLTYFQNEAQLEKSRLLSDRFSAERPKGSFSTLEIQRTEQGDSAMYLCASSATNEKLFFGSGTQLSVL.

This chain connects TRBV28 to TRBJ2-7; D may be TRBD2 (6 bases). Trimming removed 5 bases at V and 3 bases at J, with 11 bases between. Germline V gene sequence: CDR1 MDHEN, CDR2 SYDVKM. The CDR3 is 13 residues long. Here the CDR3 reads CASSPNSGYEQYF. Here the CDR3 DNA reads TGTGCCAGCAGTCCAAATAGCGGCTACGAGCAGTACTTC.

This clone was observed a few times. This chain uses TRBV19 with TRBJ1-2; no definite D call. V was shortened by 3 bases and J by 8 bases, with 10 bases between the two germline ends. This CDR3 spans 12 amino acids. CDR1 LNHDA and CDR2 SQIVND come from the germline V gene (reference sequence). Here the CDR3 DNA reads TGTGCCAGTAGTATCGAAGGGATCGGCTACACCTTC. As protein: CASSIEGIGYTF.

The chain's CDR3 is CASSLDGLGDYNEQFF. The CDR3 DNA reads TGCGCCAGCAGCTTGGACGGCCTGGGAGATTACAATGAGCAGTTCTTC. The chain uses TRBV5-1 and TRBJ2-1, with D possibly being TRBD2 (5 bases). CDR3 length: 16 amino acids. Trimming pared 0 bases from V and 4 bases from J, leaving 14 bases between. The V gene's germline CDR1 is SGHRS and CDR2 YFSETQ.

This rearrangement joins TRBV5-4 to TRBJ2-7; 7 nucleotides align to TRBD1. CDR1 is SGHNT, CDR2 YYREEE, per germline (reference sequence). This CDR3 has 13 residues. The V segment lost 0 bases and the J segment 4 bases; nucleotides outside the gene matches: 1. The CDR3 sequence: CASSLGDRYEQYF. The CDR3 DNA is TGTGCCAGCAGCTTGGGGGACAGATACGAGCAGTACTTC.

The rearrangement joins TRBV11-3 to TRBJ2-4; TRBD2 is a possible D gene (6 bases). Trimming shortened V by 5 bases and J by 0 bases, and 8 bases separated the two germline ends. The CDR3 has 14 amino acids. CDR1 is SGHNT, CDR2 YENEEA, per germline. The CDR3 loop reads CASSPAGAKNIQYF. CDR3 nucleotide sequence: TGTGCCAGCAGCCCAGCGGGAGCCAAAAACATTCAGTACTTC.

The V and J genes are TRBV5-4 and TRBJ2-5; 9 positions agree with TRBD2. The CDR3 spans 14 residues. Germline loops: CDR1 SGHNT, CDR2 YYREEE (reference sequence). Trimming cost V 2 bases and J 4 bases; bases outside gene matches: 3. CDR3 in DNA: TGTGCCAGCAGCTTAAGCGGGAGGCCAGAGACCCAGTACTTC. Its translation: CASSLSGRPETQYF.

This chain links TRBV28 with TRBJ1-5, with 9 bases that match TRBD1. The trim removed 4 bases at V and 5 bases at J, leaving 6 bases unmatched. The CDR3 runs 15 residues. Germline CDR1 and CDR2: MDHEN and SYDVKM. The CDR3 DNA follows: TGTGCCAGCAGTTCACAGGGGGCTGGAGATCAGCCCCAGCATTTT. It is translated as CASSSQGAGDQPQHF.

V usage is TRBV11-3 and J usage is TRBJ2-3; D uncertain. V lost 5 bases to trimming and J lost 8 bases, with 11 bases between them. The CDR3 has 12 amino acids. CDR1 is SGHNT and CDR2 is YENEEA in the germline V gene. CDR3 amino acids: CASSTETLTQYF. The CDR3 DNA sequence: TGTGCCAGCAGCACAGAAACACTTACGCAGTATTTT.

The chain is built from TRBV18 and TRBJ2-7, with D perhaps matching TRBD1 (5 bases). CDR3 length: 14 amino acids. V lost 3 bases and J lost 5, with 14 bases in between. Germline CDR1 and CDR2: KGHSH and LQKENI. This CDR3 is CASSPRQGGHEQYF. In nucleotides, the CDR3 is TGTGCCAGCTCACCGCGGCAGGGTGGCCACGAGCAGTACTTC. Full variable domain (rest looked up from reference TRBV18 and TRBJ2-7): NAGVMQNPRHLVRRRGQEARLRCSPMKGHSHVYWYRQLPEEGLKFMVYLQKENIIDESGMPKERFSAEFPKEGPSILRIQQVVRGDSAAYFCASSPRQGGHEQYFGPGTRLTVT.

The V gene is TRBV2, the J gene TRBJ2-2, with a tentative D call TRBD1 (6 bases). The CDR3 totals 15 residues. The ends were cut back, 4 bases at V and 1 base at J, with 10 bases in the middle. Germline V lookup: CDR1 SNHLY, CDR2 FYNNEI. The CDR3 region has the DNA TGTGCCAGCAGTGGAACACAGGGGAACACCGGGGAGCTGTTTTTT. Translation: CASSGTQGNTGELFF.